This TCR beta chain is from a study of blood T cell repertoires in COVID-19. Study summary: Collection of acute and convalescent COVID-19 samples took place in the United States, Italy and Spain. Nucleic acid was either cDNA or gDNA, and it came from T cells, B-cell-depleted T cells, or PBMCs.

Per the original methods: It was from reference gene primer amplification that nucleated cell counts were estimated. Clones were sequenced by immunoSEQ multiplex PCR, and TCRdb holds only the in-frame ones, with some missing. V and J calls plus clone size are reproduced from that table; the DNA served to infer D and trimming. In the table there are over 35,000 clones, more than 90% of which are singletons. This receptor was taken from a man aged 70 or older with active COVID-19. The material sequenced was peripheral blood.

CDR3 loop: CASRGQGARYEQYF. CDR3 nucleotide sequence: TGTGCCAGCAGAGGACAGGGGGCGAGGTACGAGCAGTACTTC. The chain uses TRBV28 and TRBJ2-7, with 11 nucleotides matching TRBD1. The germline V gene has CDR1 MDHEN and CDR2 SYDVKM. Trimming cost V 6 bases and J 4 bases; bases outside gene matches: 5. This CDR3 is 14 amino acids long. The variable domain in full, with the rest retrieved from reference TRBV28 and TRBJ2-7, is DVKVTQSSRYLVKRTGEKVFLECVQDMDHENMFWYRQDPGLGLRLIYFSYDVKMKEKGDIPEGYSVSREKKERFSLILESASTNQTSMYLCASRGQGARYEQYFGPGTRLTVT.